This entry features one TCR beta chain sequence. Authors' data handling: Nucleated cell number was recorded as an estimate derived from reference gene primer amplification. Method: immunoSEQ multiplex PCR; TCRdb's copy keeps in-frame clones and lacks some. V, J and clone size derive from that table, while D and trimming were established from the DNA sequence. The profile shows 55,000 to 80,000 clones, 83% of them singletons. The data were taken from a study of blood T cell repertoires in COVID-19. Study context: Spain, Italy and the United States supplied samples that represented acute and convalescent COVID-19. PBMCs, B-cell-depleted T cells, or T cells provided the cDNA or gDNA that made up the material.

This sequence was found in a man in his forties or fifties with active COVID-19. Input material: peripheral blood.

CDR3: CASSFTGRADTQYF. The CDR3 nucleotides read TGTGCCAGCAGCTTCACAGGGAGGGCAGATACGCAGTATTTT. The chain links TRBV7-9 to TRBJ2-3; TRBD2 might be the D (7 bases). This CDR3 spans 14 amino acids. CDR1 and CDR2 from the germline V gene are SEHNR and FQNEAQ (reference sequence). Trimming removed 3 bases from V and 4 bases from J, with 11 bases in between.